These 3 T cell receptor beta chains were sequenced from one sample in a study of T cell responses to AZD1222 COVID-19 vaccine. Produced via immunoSEQ multiplex PCR; TCRdb's table is partial and in-frame only. The sample lists 95,000 to 150,000 clones, approximately 94% occurring once. The material was peripheral blood, obtained 28 days after the second AZD1222 dose. Receptor source: an adult who received the AZD1222 COVID-19 vaccine.

This clone was counted a few times. The gene calls are TRBV6-5 and TRBJ1-2; D remains unclear. Germline V lookup: CDR1 MNHEY, CDR2 SVGAGI. CDR3 length: 14 residues. V shed 5 bases and J shed 0 bases, with 10 bases lying between them. The CDR3 DNA reads as TGTGCCAGCAGTACCTTTTTAGCTAACTATGGCTACACCTTC. Its protein product is CASSTFLANYGYTF.

CDR3 amino acids: CASSQGRLAGGPQETQYF. CDR3 sequence (DNA): TGTGCCAGCAGCCAAGGTCGACTAGCGGGAGGCCCACAAGAGACCCAGTACTTC. The V and J genes are TRBV3-1 (or the pseudogene TRBV3-2) and TRBJ2-5, with 13 bases aligning to TRBD2. With 1 base clipped from V and 2 bases from J, the junction kept 7 bases outside the gene matches. The CDR3 loop spans 18 amino acids. Germline loops: CDR1 LGHDT, CDR2 YNNKEL (reference sequence).

This clone was picked up one time. V usage is TRBV5-1 and J usage is TRBJ1-3; 8 nucleotides match TRBD1. From germline, CDR1 is SGHRS and CDR2 YFSETQ. The CDR3 runs to 14 residues. The V and J ends lost 2 bases and 3 bases, in that order; junction bases with no gene match: 1. This chain's CDR3 is CASSFDRGGNTIYF. Written as DNA, the CDR3 is TGCGCCAGCAGCTTCGACAGGGGTGGAAACACCATATATTTT.